This T cell receptor beta chain was captured in a study of T-cell reconstitution after alpha-beta-depleted transplantation in children. Unique molecular identifiers were incorporated during preparation of the TCRbeta library. Using its own MiXCR run on the PCR reads, TCRdb lists one record per CDR3 protein. The sample shows roughly 500,000 distinct CDR3 sequences, about 12% of them seen only once. The germline gives CDR1 KGHSH, CDR2 LQKENI. V lost 3 bases, J lost 6 bases, and 12 bases lay in between. The CDR3 contains 13 residues. The chain combines TRBV18 with TRBJ2-7; D tentatively reads TRBD1 or TRBD2 (6 bases each). Sequenced material: PBMCs from the stem cell graft donor, taken from the stem cell graft. This TCR was sampled from a human donor who donated a stem cell graft to a child with combined immunodeficiency. CDR3 sequence: CASSPDRRGEQYF. DNA of the CDR3: TGTGCCAGCTCACCCGACAGGAGGGGCGAGCAGTACTTC.